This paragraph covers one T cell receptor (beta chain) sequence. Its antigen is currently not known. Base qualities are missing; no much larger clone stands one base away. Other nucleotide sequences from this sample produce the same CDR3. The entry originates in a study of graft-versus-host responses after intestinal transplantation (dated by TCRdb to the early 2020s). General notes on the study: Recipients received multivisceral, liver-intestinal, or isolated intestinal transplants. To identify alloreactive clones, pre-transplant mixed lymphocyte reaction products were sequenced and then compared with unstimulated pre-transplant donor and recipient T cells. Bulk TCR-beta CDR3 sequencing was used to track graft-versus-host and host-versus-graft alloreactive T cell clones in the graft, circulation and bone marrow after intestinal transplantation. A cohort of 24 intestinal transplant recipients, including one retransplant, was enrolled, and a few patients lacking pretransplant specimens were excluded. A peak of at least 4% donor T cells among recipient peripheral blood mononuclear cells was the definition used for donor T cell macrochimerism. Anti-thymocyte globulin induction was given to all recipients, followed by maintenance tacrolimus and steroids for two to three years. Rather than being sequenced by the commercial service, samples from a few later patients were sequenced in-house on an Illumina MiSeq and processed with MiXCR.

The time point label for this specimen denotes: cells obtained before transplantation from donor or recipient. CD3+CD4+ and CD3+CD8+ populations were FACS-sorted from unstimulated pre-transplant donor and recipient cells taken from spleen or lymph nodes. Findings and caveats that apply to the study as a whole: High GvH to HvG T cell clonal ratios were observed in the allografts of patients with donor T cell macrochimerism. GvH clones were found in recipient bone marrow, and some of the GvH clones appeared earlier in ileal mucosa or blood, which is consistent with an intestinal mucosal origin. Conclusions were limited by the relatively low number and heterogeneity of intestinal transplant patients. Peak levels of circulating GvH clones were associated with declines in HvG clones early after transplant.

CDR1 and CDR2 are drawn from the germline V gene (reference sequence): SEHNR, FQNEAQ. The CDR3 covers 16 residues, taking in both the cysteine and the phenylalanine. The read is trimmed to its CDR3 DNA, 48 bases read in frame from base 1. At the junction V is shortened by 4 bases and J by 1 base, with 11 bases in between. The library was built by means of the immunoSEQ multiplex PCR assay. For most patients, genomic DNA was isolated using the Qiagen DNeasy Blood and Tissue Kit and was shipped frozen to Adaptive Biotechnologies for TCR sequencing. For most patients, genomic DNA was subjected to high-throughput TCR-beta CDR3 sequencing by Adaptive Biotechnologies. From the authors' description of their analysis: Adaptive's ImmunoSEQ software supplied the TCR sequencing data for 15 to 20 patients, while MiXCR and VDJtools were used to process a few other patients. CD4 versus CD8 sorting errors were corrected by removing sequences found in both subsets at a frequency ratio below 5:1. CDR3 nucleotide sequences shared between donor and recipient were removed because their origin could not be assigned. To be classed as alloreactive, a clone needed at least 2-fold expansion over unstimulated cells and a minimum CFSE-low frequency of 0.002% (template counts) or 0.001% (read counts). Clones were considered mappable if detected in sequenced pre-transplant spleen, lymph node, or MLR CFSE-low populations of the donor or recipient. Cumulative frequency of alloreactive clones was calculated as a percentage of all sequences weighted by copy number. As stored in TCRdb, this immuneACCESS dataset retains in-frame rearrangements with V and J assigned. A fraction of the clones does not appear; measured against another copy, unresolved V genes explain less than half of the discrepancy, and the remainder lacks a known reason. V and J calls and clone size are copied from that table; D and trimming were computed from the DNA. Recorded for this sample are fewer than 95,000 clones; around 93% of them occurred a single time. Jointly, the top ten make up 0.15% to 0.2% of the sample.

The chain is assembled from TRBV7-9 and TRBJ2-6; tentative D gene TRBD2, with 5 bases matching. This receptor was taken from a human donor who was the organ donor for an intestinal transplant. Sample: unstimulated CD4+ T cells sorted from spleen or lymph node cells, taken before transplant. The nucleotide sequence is TGTGCCAGCAGCTCCACAACTAGGTCTGGGGCCAACGTCCTGACTTTC. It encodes CASSSTTRSGANVLTF.